Each of the 17 T cell receptor beta chains below was sequenced from the same sample in a study of blood T cell repertoires in COVID-19 (dated by TCRdb to about 2020). Library preparation used the immunoSEQ multiplex PCR assay. This is the immuneACCESS table as TCRdb keeps it, with only in-frame sequences that have V and J called. A part of the clones is gone; compared with another copy, unresolved V genes explain less than half, and the rest is unexplained. This sample comprises about 260,000 clones, around 90% of them detected only once. Roughly a tenth of the sample is held by the ten biggest clonotypes. The sample was peripheral blood. These receptors all come from a woman in her 70s with COVID-19, enrolled during active disease.

This clone was seen only a few times. V usage is TRBV5-1 and J usage is TRBJ1-5, with a tentative D call TRBD1 (5 bases). Germline loops: CDR1 SGHRS, CDR2 YFSETQ. V gave up 0 bases and J gave up 6 bases, with 13 bases separating them. This CDR3 region has 15 residues. CDR3 nucleotide sequence: TGCGCCAGCAGCTTGGGAAGCGGGGCCGGTCAGCCCCAGCATTTT. Amino acid sequence: CASSLGSGAGQPQHF.

The chain employs TRBV29-1 and TRBJ2-1, with 9 bases aligning to TRBD1. Unmatched junction bases numbered 14, after V lost 6 bases and J lost 8 bases. The CDR3 is 15 residues long. Germline V lookup: CDR1 SQVTM, CDR2 ANQGSEA. The CDR3 DNA follows: TGCAGCGTCGAAACGGGACAGGGATCTTTGGATGAGCAGTTCTTC. Translated: CSVETGQGSLDEQFF.

The chain couples TRBV5-6 to TRBJ2-3; 10 bases line up with TRBD2. The length of the CDR3 is 15 residues. V dropped 4 bases and J dropped 2; count of bases not matched to a gene: 4. The V gene's germline CDR1 is SGHDT and CDR2 YYEEEE. CDR3 DNA sequence: TGTGCCAGCAGCCGAGCGGGAGGGTCCACAGATACGCAGTATTTT. Translation: CASSRAGGSTDTQYF.

V is TRBV4-1 and J is TRBJ2-6, with TRBD1 matching 8 bases. The germline V gene encodes CDR1 MGHRA and CDR2 YSYEKL. The CDR3 sequence is 17 residues long. The V segment lost 4 bases and the J segment 3 bases; nucleotides outside the gene matches: 8. The CDR3 is CASSRGQGWGGANVLTF. In DNA, the CDR3 is TGCGCCAGCAGCCGAGGACAGGGCTGGGGTGGGGCCAACGTCCTGACTTTC.

In this sample, this clone turned up a few times. The chain employs TRBV29-1 and TRBJ1-1; tentative D call: TRBD1 (5 bases). The V and J ends lost 8 bases and 0 bases respectively, with 10 bases between them. This CDR3 is 12 amino acids long. The germline gives CDR1 SQVTM, CDR2 ANQGSEA. Here the CDR3 reads CSIGTMNTEAFF. CDR3 coding DNA: TGCAGCATCGGGACTATGAACACTGAAGCTTTCTTT.

The chain recombines TRBV5-1 with TRBJ1-3, with a tentative D call TRBD1 (5 bases). From germline, CDR1 is SGHRS and CDR2 YFSETQ. V was cut by 6 bases and J by 0 bases, with 13 bases left in between. The length of the CDR3 is 15 residues. The CDR3 reads CASKRDSHSGNTIYF. CDR3 nucleotides: TGCGCCAGCAAAAGAGACAGTCACTCTGGAAACACCATATATTTT.

The chain links TRBV5-1 to TRBJ2-7, with 7 bases fitting TRBD1. The CDR3 is made up of 16 amino acids. Germline CDR1 reads SGHRS; CDR2 reads YFSETQ. The junction had 13 bases not matched to a gene; V was cut back by 4 bases and J by 3 bases. CDR3 region: CASSLNTGTDLYEQYF. In nucleotides, the CDR3 is TGCGCCAGCAGCCTTAACACCGGGACAGACCTCTACGAGCAGTACTTC.

This clone was observed a few times. The V call is TRBV6-5, the J call TRBJ1-2; D unclear. CDR1 and CDR2 from the germline V gene are MNHEY and SVGAGI. The V gene lost 8 bases and the J gene lost 7 bases, with 20 bases spanning the gap. The CDR3 covers 14 residues. CDR3 region: CASHPLGGRSGYTF. CDR3 coding DNA: TGTGCCAGCCATCCCTTGGGAGGGAGGAGTGGCTACACCTTC.

CDR3 nucleotide sequence: TGTGCCAGCAGTTTAGGTCAGGCAATTTATGGCTACACCTTC. As protein: CASSLGQAIYGYTF. The chain joins TRBV28 to TRBJ1-2; the D is unclear. There are 14 residues in the CDR3. V was shortened by 2 bases and J by 5 bases, with 12 bases between the two germline ends. Germline V gene data show CDR1 as MDHEN and CDR2 as SYDVKM.

This chain links TRBV7-2 with TRBJ1-2, with D uncertain. Germline-derived CDR1 and CDR2 are SGHTA and FQGNSA. V lost 2 bases and J 8 bases, leaving 12 bases between the germline ends. The CDR3 totals 13 residues. This CDR3 reads CASSLSGFGGYTF. CDR3 DNA sequence: TGTGCCAGCAGCTTATCGGGGTTTGGGGGCTACACCTTC.

The rearrangement links TRBV2 to TRBJ2-5, with D possibly TRBD1 on 6 matching bases. The germline gives CDR1 SNHLY, CDR2 FYNNEI. This CDR3 is built from 13 residues. V lost 6 bases and J lost 1, with 9 bases in between. The CDR3 is CASRGTSQETQYF. CDR3 nucleotide sequence: TGTGCCAGCAGAGGGACATCCCAAGAGACCCAGTACTTC.

This sequence joins TRBV6-5 and TRBJ1-6, with D possibly TRBD1 on 5 matching bases. V was trimmed by 0 bases and J by 5 bases, leaving 8 bases between them. The germline V gene encodes CDR1 MNHEY and CDR2 SVGAGI. The CDR3 length is 15 residues. The CDR3 loop is CASSYSGGDNSPLHF. CDR3 coding DNA: TGTGCCAGCAGTTACTCAGGAGGGGATAATTCACCCCTCCACTTT.

The chain carries TRBV12-3 or TRBV12-4 and TRBJ2-1; tentative D call: TRBD1 (7 bases). V dropped 6 bases and J dropped 15 bases, with 21 bases sitting between them. The CDR3 totals 13 residues. CDR3 region: CASSHEDTGEAFF. Here the CDR3 DNA reads TGTGCCAGCAGCCATGAGGACACAGGGGAGGCGTTCTTC.

The chain couples TRBV18 to TRBJ1-1; the D gene is possibly TRBD1 (5 bases). CDR1 and CDR2 (germline): KGHSH, LQKENI. Deletions cut 0 bases from V and 1 base from J, with 12 bases between. The CDR3 loop spans 16 amino acids. CDR3 sequence reads: CASSPPQGLGNTEAFF. CDR3 nucleotides: TGTGCCAGCTCACCACCTCAGGGTTTGGGGAACACTGAAGCTTTCTTT.

The J gene is TRBJ2-3, the V gene TRBV28, with D hard to call. The V gene's germline CDR1 is MDHEN and CDR2 SYDVKM. Trimming pared 8 bases from V and 2 bases from J, leaving 14 bases between. The CDR3 is 14 amino acids. CDR3 DNA: TGTGCCAGCTGGTTTTCAGGCCACACAGATACGCAGTATTTT. It is translated as CASWFSGHTDTQYF.

DNA of the CDR3: TGTGCCAGCTCACCGGCCGGGACAGCAACCTACGAGCAGTACTTC. Translating it yields CASSPAGTATYEQYF. The chain employs TRBV18 and TRBJ2-7; 7 bases align to TRBD1. The CDR3 is made up of 15 amino acids. The germline V gene has CDR1 KGHSH and CDR2 LQKENI. V shed 3 bases and J 2 bases; nucleotides not matched to a gene: 7.

The rearrangement joins TRBV27 to TRBJ1-2, with TRBD1 matching over 10 bases. The germline V gene encodes CDR1 MNHEY and CDR2 SMNVEV (reference sequence). The CDR3 has 14 amino acids. V lost 6 bases to trimming and J lost 8 bases; unmatched junction nucleotides: 9. The CDR3 sequence is CASRRTGTGDGYTF. The CDR3 DNA is TGTGCCAGCAGACGCACCGGGACAGGGGACGGCTACACCTTC.